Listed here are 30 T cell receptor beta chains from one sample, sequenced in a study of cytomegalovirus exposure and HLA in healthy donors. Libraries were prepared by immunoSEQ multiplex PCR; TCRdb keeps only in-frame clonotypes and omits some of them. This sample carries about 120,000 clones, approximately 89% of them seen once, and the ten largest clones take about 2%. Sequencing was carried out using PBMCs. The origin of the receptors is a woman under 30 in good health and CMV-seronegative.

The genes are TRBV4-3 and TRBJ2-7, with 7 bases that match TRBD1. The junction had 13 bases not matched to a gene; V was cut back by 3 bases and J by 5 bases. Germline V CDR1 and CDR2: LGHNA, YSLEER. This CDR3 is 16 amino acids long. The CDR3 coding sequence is TGCGCCAGCAGCCAGGCCCCGACAGGGAACGGGGACGAGCAGTACTTC. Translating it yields CASSQAPTGNGDEQYF.

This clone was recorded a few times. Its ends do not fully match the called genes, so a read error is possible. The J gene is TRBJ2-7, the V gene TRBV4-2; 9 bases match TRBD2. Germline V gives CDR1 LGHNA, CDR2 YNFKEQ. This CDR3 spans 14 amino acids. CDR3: CASSQGLASGGPIF. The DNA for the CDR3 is TGTGCCAGCAGCCAAGGTCTCGCGAGCGGGGGGCCCATCTTC.

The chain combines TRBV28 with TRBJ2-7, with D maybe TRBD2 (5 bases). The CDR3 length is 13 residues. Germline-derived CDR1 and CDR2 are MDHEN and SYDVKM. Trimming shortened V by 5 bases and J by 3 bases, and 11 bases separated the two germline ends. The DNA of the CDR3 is TGTGCCAGCAGTCCCCCGGGATACTACGAGCAGTACTTC. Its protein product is CASSPPGYYEQYF. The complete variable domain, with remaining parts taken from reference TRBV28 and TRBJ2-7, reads DVKVTQSSRYLVKRTGEKVFLECVQDMDHENMFWYRQDPGLGLRLIYFSYDVKMKEKGDIPEGYSVSREKKERFSLILESASTNQTSMYLCASSPPGYYEQYFGPGTRLTVT.

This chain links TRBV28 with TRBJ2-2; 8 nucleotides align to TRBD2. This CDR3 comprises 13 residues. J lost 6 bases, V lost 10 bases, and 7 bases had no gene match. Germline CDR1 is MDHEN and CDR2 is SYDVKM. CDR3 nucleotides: TGTGCCACCCCATCTAGCGGGTCCGGGGAGCTGTTTTTT. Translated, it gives CATPSSGSGELFF.

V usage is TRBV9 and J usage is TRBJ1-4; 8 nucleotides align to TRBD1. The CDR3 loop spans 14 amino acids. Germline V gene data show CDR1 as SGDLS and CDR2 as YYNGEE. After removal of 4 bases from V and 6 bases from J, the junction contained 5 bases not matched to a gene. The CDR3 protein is CASSSGQVDEKLFF. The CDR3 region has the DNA TGTGCCAGCAGCTCGGGACAGGTAGATGAAAAACTGTTTTTT.

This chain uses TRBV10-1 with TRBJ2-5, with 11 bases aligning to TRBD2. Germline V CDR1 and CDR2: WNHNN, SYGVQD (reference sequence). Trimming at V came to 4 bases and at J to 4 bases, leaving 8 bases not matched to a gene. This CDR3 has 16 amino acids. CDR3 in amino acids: CASSAFTSGRTETQYF. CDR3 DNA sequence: TGCGCCAGCAGTGCTTTTACTAGCGGGAGAACAGAGACCCAGTACTTC.

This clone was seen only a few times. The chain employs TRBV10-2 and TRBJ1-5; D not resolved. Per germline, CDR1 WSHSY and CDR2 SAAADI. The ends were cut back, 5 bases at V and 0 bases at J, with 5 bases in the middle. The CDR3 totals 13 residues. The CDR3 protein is CASSPYSNQPQHF. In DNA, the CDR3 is TGCGCCAGCAGTCCTTATAGCAATCAGCCCCAGCATTTT.

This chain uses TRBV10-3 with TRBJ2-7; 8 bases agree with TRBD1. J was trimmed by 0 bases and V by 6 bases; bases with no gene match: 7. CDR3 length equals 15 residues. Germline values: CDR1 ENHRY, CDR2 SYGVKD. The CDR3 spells CAIRTQGASSYEQYF. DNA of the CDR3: TGTGCCATCAGGACCCAGGGGGCCAGCTCCTACGAGCAGTACTTC.

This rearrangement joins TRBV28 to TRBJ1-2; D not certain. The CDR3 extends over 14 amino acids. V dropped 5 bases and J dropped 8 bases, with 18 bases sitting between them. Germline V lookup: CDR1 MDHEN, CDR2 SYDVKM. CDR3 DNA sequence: TGTGCCAGCAGTAGCCGCCACCAAGGCGGGGGCTACACCTTC. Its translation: CASSSRHQGGGYTF.

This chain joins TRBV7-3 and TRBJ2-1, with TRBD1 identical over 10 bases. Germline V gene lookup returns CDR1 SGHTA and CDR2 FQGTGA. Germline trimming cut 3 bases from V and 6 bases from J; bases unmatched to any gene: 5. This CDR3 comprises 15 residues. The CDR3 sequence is CASSFRQGAFNEQFF. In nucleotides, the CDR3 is TGTGCCAGCAGCTTTCGACAGGGGGCCTTCAATGAGCAGTTCTTC. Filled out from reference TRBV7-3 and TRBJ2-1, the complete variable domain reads GAGVSQTPSNKVTEKGKYVELRCDPISGHTALYWYRQSLGQGPEFLIYFQGTGAADDSGLPNDRFFAVRPEGSVSTLKIQRTERGDSAVYLCASSFRQGAFNEQFFGPGTRLTVL.

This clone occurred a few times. DNA of the CDR3: TGTGCCAGCAGCCCCAGGGACAGGGGATACGAGCAGTACTTC. Protein product: CASSPRDRGYEQYF. The genes are TRBV13 and TRBJ2-7; 10 nucleotides align to TRBD1. This CDR3 region has 14 residues. J lost 4 bases, V lost 5 bases, and 5 bases had no gene match. In germline, CDR1 is PRHDT, CDR2 FYEKMQ (reference sequence).

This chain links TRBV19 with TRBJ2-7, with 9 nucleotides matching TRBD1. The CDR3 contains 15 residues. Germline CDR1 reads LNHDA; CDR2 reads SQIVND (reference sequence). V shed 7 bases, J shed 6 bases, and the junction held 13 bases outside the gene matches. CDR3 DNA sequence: TGTGCCAGTACCGGGTCGGACAGGGGAGAAGTCGAGCAGTACTTC. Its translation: CASTGSDRGEVEQYF.

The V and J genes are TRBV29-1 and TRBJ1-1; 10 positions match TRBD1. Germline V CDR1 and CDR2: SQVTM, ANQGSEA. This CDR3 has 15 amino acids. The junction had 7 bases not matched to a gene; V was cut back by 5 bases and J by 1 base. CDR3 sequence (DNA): TGCAGCGTTTTTATCCGGGACAGGGGGAACACTGAAGCTTTCTTT. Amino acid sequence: CSVFIRDRGNTEAFF.

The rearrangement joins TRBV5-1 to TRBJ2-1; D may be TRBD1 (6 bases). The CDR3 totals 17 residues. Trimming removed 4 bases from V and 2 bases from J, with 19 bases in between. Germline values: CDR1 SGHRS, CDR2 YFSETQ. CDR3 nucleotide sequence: TGCGCCAGCAGCCATCCTCCCGGGACAACCCCCTACAATGAGCAGTTCTTC. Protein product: CASSHPPGTTPYNEQFF.

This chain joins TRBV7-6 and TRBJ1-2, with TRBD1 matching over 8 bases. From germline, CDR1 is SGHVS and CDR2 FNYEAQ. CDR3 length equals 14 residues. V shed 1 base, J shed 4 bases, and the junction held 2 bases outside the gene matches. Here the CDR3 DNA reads TGTGCCAGCAGCTTAGGGACAGGGCCCTATGGCTACACCTTC. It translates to CASSLGTGPYGYTF.

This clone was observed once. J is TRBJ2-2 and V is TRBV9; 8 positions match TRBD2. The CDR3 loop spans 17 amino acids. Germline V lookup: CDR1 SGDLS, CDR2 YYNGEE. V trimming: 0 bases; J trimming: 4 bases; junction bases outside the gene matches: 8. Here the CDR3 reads CASSVVGREVPTGELFF. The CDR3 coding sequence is TGTGCCAGCAGCGTAGTGGGGCGGGAGGTGCCCACCGGGGAGCTGTTTTTT.

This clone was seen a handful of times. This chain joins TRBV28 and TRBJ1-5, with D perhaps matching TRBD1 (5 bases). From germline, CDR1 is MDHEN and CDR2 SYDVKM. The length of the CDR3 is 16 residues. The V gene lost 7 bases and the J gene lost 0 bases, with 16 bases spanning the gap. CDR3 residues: CASTRLGQYSNQPQHF. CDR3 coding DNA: TGTGCCAGCACTCGACTGGGGCAGTATAGCAATCAGCCCCAGCATTTT.

CDR3 nucleotides: TGTGCCACCAGCAGAGATGCGCGCTACGAGCAGTACTTC. This gives the protein CATSRDARYEQYF. The chain uses TRBV15 and TRBJ2-7; D remains ambiguous. The CDR3 is 13 residues long. Per the germline V gene, CDR1 is LNHNV and CDR2 is YYDKDF (reference sequence). V was clipped by 0 bases and J by 3 bases, with 6 bases between them.

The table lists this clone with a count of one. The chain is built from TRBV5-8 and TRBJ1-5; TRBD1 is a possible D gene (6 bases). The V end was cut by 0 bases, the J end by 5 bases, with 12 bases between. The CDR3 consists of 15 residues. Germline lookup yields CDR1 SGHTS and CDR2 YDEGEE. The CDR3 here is CASSLGRGYDQPQHF. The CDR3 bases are TGTGCCAGCAGCTTGGGTAGGGGGTACGATCAGCCCCAGCATTTT.

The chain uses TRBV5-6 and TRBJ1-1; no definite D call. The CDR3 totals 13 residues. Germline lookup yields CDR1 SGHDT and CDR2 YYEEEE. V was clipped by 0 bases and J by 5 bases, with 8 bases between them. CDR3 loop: CASSLDLRTEAFF. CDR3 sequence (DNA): TGTGCCAGCAGCTTGGACCTACGTACTGAAGCTTTCTTT.

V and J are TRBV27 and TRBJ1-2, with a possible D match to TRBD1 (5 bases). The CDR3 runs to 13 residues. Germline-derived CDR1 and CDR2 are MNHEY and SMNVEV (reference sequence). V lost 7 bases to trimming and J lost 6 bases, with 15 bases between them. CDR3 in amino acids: CASTPSGGNGYTF. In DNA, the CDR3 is TGTGCCAGCACCCCGTCGGGGGGGAATGGCTACACCTTC.

The CDR3 DNA reads as TGTGCCAGCAGCTTGGCTAGCGGGGCCTCCTACAATGAGCAGTTCTTC. This codes for CASSLASGASYNEQFF. The chain combines TRBV7-3 with TRBJ2-1, with 9 bases identical to TRBD2. After removal of 3 bases from V and 0 bases from J, the junction contained 3 bases not matched to a gene. Germline-derived CDR1 and CDR2 are SGHTA and FQGTGA. The CDR3 length is 16 residues.

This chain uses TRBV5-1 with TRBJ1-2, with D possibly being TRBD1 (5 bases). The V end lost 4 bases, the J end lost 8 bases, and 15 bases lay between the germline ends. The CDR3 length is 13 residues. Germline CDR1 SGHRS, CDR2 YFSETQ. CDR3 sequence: CASSPRGDFGYTF. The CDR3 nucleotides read TGCGCCAGCAGCCCTCGAGGGGACTTCGGCTACACCTTC.

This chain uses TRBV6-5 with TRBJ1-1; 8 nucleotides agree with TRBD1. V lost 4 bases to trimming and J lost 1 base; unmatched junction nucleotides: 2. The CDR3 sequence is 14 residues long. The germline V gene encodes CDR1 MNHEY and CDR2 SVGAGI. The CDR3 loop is CASSWTGQNTEAFF. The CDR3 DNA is TGTGCCAGCAGTTGGACAGGGCAGAACACTGAAGCTTTCTTT.

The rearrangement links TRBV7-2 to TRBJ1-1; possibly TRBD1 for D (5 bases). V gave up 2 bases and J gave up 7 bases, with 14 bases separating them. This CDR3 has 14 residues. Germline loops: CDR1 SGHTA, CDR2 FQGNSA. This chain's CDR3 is CASSLSGGEVEAFF. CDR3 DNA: TGTGCCAGCAGCTTATCCGGGGGGGAGGTTGAAGCTTTCTTT.

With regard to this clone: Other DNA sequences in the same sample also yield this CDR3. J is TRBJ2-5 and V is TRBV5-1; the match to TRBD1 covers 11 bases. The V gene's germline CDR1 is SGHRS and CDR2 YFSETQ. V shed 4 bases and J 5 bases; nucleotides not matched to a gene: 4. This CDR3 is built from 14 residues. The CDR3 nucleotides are TGCGCCAGCAGCACAGGGACAGGGGGGGAGACCCAGTACTTC. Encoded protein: CASSTGTGGETQYF.

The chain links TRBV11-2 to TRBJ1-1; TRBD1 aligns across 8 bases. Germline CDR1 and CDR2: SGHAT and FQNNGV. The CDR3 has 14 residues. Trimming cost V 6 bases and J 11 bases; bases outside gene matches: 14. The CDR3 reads CASSSDRGIPQAFF. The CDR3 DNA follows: TGTGCCAGCAGTTCAGACAGGGGCATCCCTCAGGCTTTCTTT.

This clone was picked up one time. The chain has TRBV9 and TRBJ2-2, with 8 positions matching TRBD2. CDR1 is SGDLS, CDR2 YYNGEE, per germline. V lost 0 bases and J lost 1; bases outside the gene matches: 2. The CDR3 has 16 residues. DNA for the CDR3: TGTGCCAGCAGCGTAGAGGCGGGAGGGAACACCGGGGAGCTGTTTTTT. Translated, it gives CASSVEAGGNTGELFF.

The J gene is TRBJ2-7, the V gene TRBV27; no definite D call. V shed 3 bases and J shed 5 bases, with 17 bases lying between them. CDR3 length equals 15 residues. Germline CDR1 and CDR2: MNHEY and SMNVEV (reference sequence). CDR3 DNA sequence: TGTGCCAGCAGTTTCCCCGGTGGCCGCGGCCACGAGCAGTACTTC. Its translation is CASSFPGGRGHEQYF.

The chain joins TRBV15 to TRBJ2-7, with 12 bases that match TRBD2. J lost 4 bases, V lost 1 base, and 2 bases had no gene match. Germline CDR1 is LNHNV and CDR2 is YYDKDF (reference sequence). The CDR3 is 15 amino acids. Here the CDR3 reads CATSRGTSGEYEQYF. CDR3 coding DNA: TGTGCCACCAGCAGAGGGACTAGCGGGGAGTACGAGCAGTACTTC.